This T cell receptor (beta chain) appears in the sequencing data of a study of blood T cell repertoires in COVID-19. Across the study: Samples taken during acute and convalescent COVID-19 were collected in the United States, Italy and Spain.

Trimming removed 7 bases from V and 4 bases from J; junction bases left unmatched: 8. CDR3 length: 15 residues. CDR1 is SGHTA, CDR2 FQGNSA, per germline. Data came from immunoSEQ multiplex PCR; TCRdb stores just in-frame clones and leaves some out. The data show 60,000 to 65,000 clones, with 76% seen just once and around half held by the top ten. This clonotype originated in a woman older than 75 with acute or convalescent COVID-19. V is TRBV7-2 and J is TRBJ2-2; 8 nucleotides agree with TRBD2. Sequenced input: peripheral blood. The CDR3 region is CASNPTLAGTGELFF. In nucleotides, the CDR3 is TGTGCCAGCAACCCTACCCTAGCGGGCACCGGGGAGCTGTTTTTT.